This entry concerns a single T cell receptor (beta chain). No antigen is known for it. V trimming: 6 bases; J trimming: 3 bases; junction bases outside the gene matches: 20. From germline, CDR1 is MNHEY and CDR2 SMNVEV (reference sequence). The CDR3 is made up of 19 amino acids. The sample originates from a study of T cell responses to AZD1222 COVID-19 vaccine. Study observations and caveats: At study baseline, merely five or six AZD1222 recipients were seropositive. White British ancestry dominated among donors, who included more females, and clonal diversity was possibly underestimated.

Using immunoSEQ multiplex PCR, the repertoire was profiled, and TCRdb retains in-frame clones only, with some absent. The table includes around 160,000 clones, about 89% detected once. The V call is TRBV27, the J call TRBJ1-2; TRBD1 matches 9 bases. The starting material was peripheral blood, obtained on day 0 of MenACWY control vaccination. The receptor comes from an adult in good health. This CDR3 is CASSLEASVGTGNDYGYTF. The CDR3 region has the DNA TGTGCCAGCAGCCTTGAGGCGTCTGTAGGGACAGGGAACGACTATGGCTACACCTTC.